This TCR beta chain was sequenced during a study of OX40 agonist ivuxolimab in advanced cancers. Regarding the research as a whole: Ivuxolimab was a fully human IgG2 agonistic monoclonal antibody targeting the costimulatory receptor OX40 (CD134). Intravenous ivuxolimab was administered to patients every 2 weeks at six dose levels: 0.01, 0.1, 0.3, 1.5, 3 and 10 mg/kg. Among the roughly 50 dose-escalation patients, 19 had hepatocellular carcinoma, roughly 15 melanoma, 9 renal cell carcinoma and 9 head and neck cancer. The dose-escalation cohort was about 83% male with a mean age of 60 years, ranging from roughly 20 to 80. Prior anti-PD-1, anti-PD-L1 or anti-CTLA-4 therapy was permitted, and 40% to 50% of dose-escalation patients had received checkpoint inhibitors. Partial responses were achieved by three dose-escalation patients, of whom one had hepatocellular carcinoma and two had cutaneous melanoma. Peripheral TCRbeta sequencing was intended to test whether TCR sequence diversity was altered and clonal T-cell expansion was caused by ivuxolimab. The paper covers the monotherapy dose-escalation part of the phase I ivuxolimab trial, which included N of about 50 patients. The investigation overall reported the following: Which antigens the clonally expanded peripheral T cells were specific for was not determined. After ivuxolimab, more expanded clones were found on average in CD8+ T cells than in CD4+ T cells. At doses from 0.1 to 3.0 mg/kg, clonal expansion was seen in both CD4+ and CD8+ blood T cells between baseline and week 6. Low levels of normalized T-cell clonal expansion were also seen in some patients who did not respond. Partial responders in the 0.1-3.0 mg/kg groups had among the lowest normalized peripheral clonal expansion, especially among CD8+ T cells.

Spanning cysteine to phenylalanine, the CDR3 consists of 15 amino acids. Of the read, only the CDR3 DNA is kept; its 45 bases are in frame from base 1. Trimming at the junction amounts to 2 bases on V and 0 bases on J, and the germline ends lie 9 bases apart. The germline V gene encodes CDR1 SGHRS and CDR2 YFSETQ. Points on this clone: What this receptor recognizes is not known. No much larger clone is present one base from it, and per-base qualities are unavailable.

For sequencing of the TCRbeta CDR3 region, genomic DNA was extracted from the sorted cells. The immunoSEQ Assay was used for sequencing of TCRbeta CDR3 regions. Drawn from immuneACCESS, this table holds only the in-frame rearrangements with V and J called that TCRdb kept. Clones are partly lost; checked studies trace under half to an unresolved V gene and leave the rest unexplained. The sample table holds about 66,000 clones, of which 85% were seen once. Under 4.5% of the sample is taken by the ten largest. The trial excluded patients who had a history of autoimmune disease or were on systemic immunosuppression. Peripheral blood for TCR sequencing was collected from all dose cohorts at baseline, on cycle 4 day 1, and on cycle 7 day 1. The samples were drawn from a first-in-human, open-label, multicenter phase I dose-escalation trial of ivuxolimab. Adults with locally advanced or metastatic melanoma, renal cell carcinoma, hepatocellular carcinoma or head and neck squamous cell carcinoma were enrolled in the trial. Before TCR sequencing, CD4+ T cells and CD8+ T cells from peripheral blood were sorted into separate populations.

This chain joins TRBV5-1 to TRBJ2-1; the D gene is perhaps TRBD2, from 5 matching bases. This clonotype was sampled from an adult with an advanced solid tumor such as melanoma, head and neck, liver or kidney cancer. Material: CD4+ or CD8+ T cells sorted from blood, obtained in a trial of the OX40 agonist ivuxolimab. CDR3 sequence: CASSFQGSSYNEQFF. The sequence in DNA is TGCGCCAGCAGCTTCCAAGGGAGCTCCTACAATGAGCAGTTCTTC.